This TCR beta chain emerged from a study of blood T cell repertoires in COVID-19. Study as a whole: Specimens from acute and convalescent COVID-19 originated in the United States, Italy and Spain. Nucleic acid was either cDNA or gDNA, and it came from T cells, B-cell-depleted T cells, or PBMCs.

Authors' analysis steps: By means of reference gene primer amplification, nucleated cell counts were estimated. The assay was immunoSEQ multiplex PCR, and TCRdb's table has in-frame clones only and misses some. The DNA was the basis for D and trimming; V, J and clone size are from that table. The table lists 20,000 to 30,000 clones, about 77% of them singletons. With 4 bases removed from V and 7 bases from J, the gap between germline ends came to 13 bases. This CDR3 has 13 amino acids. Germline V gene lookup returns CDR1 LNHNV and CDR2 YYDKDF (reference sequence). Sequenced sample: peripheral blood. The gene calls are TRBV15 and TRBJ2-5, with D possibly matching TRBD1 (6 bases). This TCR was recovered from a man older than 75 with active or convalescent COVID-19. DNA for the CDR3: TGTGCCACCAGCATAACAGGGCGAGGGACCCAGTACTTC. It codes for CATSITGRGTQYF.